One and the same sample provided the 2 T cell receptor beta chains below, sequenced in a study of T cells in Graves' hyperthyroidism and ophthalmopathy (dated 2019 in TCRdb). The library was made by multiplex PCR. The sequencer listed for this sample is Illumina HiSeq 2000. Amplification of TCR beta CDR3 regions was carried out from RNA transcripts. The first round of RT-PCR for the TCR CDR3 was performed with the HTBI primer set and the Qiagen OneStep RT-PCR kit. TCRdb passed the public sequencing reads through fastp at Q25 and MiXCR, retaining productive beta sequences. Records with the same CDR3 protein are collapsed into one entry carrying the most frequent genes and DNA. In this sample the table shows around 600,000 distinct CDR3 sequences, about 14% of which occur a single time. The ten largest account for 12% of the sample. Sample: blood. The receptors shown here come from a woman in her forties or fifties with Graves' ophthalmopathy.

The DNA of the CDR3 is TGTGCCAGTAGTATAACAGCGGGCTCCTACAATGAGCAGTTCTTC. This encodes CASSITAGSYNEQFF. The genes are TRBV19 and TRBJ2-1, with D possibly matching TRBD2 (6 bases). Trimming cost V 2 bases and J 0 bases, with 8 bases left between them. CDR1 LNHDA and CDR2 SQIVND come from the germline V gene (reference sequence). The CDR3 spans 15 residues.

This clonotype was counted ten times or more. This chain joins TRBV10-2 and TRBJ2-1; 7 positions agree with TRBD1. Trimming removed 6 bases from V and 2 bases from J; junction bases left unmatched: 1. The germline gives CDR1 WSHSY, CDR2 SAAADI. The CDR3 has 13 residues. CDR3 protein: CASRDRTYNEQFF. The DNA for the CDR3 is TGCGCCAGCAGGGACAGGACCTACAATGAGCAGTTCTTC.